The 14 T cell receptor beta chains presented below share a single source sample, sequenced in a study of cytomegalovirus exposure and HLA in healthy donors. Measured with immunoSEQ multiplex PCR; TCRdb has only the in-frame clones, and not every one. Here the sample spans about 280,000 clones, approximately 87% being singletons. Sequencing input: PBMCs. All receptors derive from a woman under 30 in good health and CMV-seronegative.

V gene TRBV27 combines with J gene TRBJ2-3; TRBD2 aligns across 13 bases. The CDR3 totals 18 residues. Looked up from germline, CDR1 is MNHEY and CDR2 is SMNVEV (reference sequence). V gave up 7 bases and J gave up 6 bases; unmatched junction bases: 16. The CDR3 DNA follows: TGTGCCAGCATTCCGCCCCTACTAGCGGGAGGGCCGGCGGATACGCAGTATTTT. This codes for CASIPPLLAGGPADTQYF.

The J gene is TRBJ1-3, the V gene TRBV6-6; D is perhaps TRBD1 (5 bases). Per germline, CDR1 MNHNY and CDR2 SVGAGI (reference sequence). The V and J ends lost 4 bases and 8 bases respectively, with 12 bases between them. The CDR3 runs 13 residues. CDR3 bases: TGTGCCAGCAGTTCCCCCGCGGGGGACACCATATATTTT. It codes for CASSSPAGDTIYF.

Concerning this clone itself: The sample carries other DNA sequences with the same CDR3. The chain uses TRBV5-1 and TRBJ2-7; 14 nucleotides agree with TRBD2. CDR1 is SGHRS, CDR2 YFSETQ, per germline. Losses at the gene ends were 3 bases for V and 4 bases for J; bases not matched to a gene: 3. This CDR3 has 15 amino acids. The CDR3 loop is CASSSGTSGSYEQYF. The CDR3 nucleotides read TGCGCCAGCAGCTCGGGGACTAGCGGGAGTTACGAGCAGTACTTC.

This chain joins TRBV6-4 and TRBJ2-3, with TRBD2 matching 8 bases. The V gene end was trimmed by 4 bases and the J gene end by 7 bases; junction bases not matched to a gene: 7. CDR1 is MRHNA, CDR2 SNTAGT, per germline. The CDR3 covers 14 residues. CDR3 DNA sequence: TGTGCCAGCAGTGCAGCGGGAGACGTTCATACGCAGTATTTT. Protein sequence: CASSAAGDVHTQYF.

The V gene is TRBV9, the J gene TRBJ1-1, with a tentative D call TRBD1 (6 bases). Between the trimmed V and J ends, which lost 4 bases and 0 bases, there was a span of 19 bases. Germline V lookup: CDR1 SGDLS, CDR2 YYNGEE. The CDR3 is 17 amino acids. The CDR3 DNA follows: TGTGCCAGCAGCCTAACAGGGAGTAGTGGGATGAACACTGAAGCTTTCTTT. It encodes CASSLTGSSGMNTEAFF.

The rearrangement uses TRBV25-1 and TRBJ2-1; D unclear. The CDR3 loop spans 11 amino acids. Trimming took off 6 bases at V and 9 bases at J, with 9 bases between the two ends. Per germline, CDR1 MGHDK and CDR2 SYGVNS. CDR3 sequence (DNA): TGTGCCAGCAGACAGCCCGGTGAGCAGTTCTTC. Translating gives CASRQPGEQFF.

J is TRBJ1-5 and V is TRBV5-1; possible D gene TRBD1, 5 bases. CDR3 length equals 19 residues. The V gene's germline CDR1 is SGHRS and CDR2 YFSETQ. Trimming removed 0 bases from V and 5 bases from J, with 24 bases in between. Here the CDR3 reads CASSLAPIGPLWGDQPQHF. The CDR3 coding sequence is TGCGCCAGCAGCTTGGCCCCTATAGGGCCCCTTTGGGGCGATCAGCCCCAGCATTTT.

The CDR3 DNA reads TGTGCCAGCAGCTTAAGGCCTAGCGGTAGAGGGGAGCAGTACTTC. Protein sequence: CASSLRPSGRGEQYF. V and J are TRBV11-2 and TRBJ2-7, with TRBD2 matching 7 bases. This CDR3 region has 15 residues. CDR1 and CDR2 (germline): SGHAT, FQNNGV. V lost 2 bases and J lost 7; bases outside the gene matches: 11.

The rearrangement links TRBV4-2 to TRBJ2-7; TRBD2 matches at 9 bases. CDR1 and CDR2 from the germline V gene are LGHNA and YNFKEQ. The CDR3 extends over 16 amino acids. Trimming cost V 0 bases and J 2 bases; bases outside gene matches: 5. CDR3 in amino acids: CASSQDSGGGAYEQYF. As DNA, the CDR3 is TGTGCCAGCAGCCAAGACTCCGGCGGGGGGGCCTACGAGCAGTACTTC.

The chain links TRBV7-6 to TRBJ2-1, with D hard to call. Trimming removed 5 bases at V and 8 bases at J, with 19 bases between. The CDR3 has 15 amino acids. The germline gives CDR1 SGHVS, CDR2 FNYEAQ. The CDR3 nucleotides read TGTGCCAGCAGCCTAAGAGGTTCCAGTAGGTATGAGCAGTTCTTC. Protein product: CASSLRGSSRYEQFF.

V usage is TRBV15 and J usage is TRBJ2-1, with a weak D call TRBD2 (5 bases). Per germline, CDR1 LNHNV and CDR2 YYDKDF (reference sequence). The CDR3 is 15 amino acids. The V end was cut by 1 base, the J end by 6 bases, with 13 bases between. The CDR3 spells CATSRVRTGSNEQFF. DNA of the CDR3: TGTGCCACCAGCAGAGTTCGGACTGGGAGCAATGAGCAGTTCTTC.

The chain uses TRBV30 and TRBJ2-7; 9 nucleotides agree with TRBD2. This CDR3 has 14 residues. The germline V gene has CDR1 GTSNPN and CDR2 SVGIG (reference sequence). The junction had 8 bases not matched to a gene; V was cut back by 5 bases and J by 3 bases. CDR3 residues: CAWASGRNLYEQYF. The CDR3 nucleotides are TGTGCCTGGGCAAGCGGGAGGAACCTCTACGAGCAGTACTTC.

The chain carries TRBV27 and TRBJ2-7; 9 bases map to TRBD2. V trimming: 6 bases; J trimming: 0 bases; junction bases outside the gene matches: 6. Looked up from germline, CDR1 is MNHEY and CDR2 is SMNVEV (reference sequence). The CDR3 is made up of 15 amino acids. The CDR3 protein is CASRYGLANSYEQYF. For the CDR3, the DNA is TGTGCCAGCAGATATGGACTAGCGAACTCCTACGAGCAGTACTTC.

The chain uses TRBV5-6 and TRBJ2-5; 7 bases align to TRBD1. The CDR3 totals 14 residues. Trimming at V came to 2 bases and at J to 1 base, leaving 2 bases not matched to a gene. Per the germline V gene, CDR1 is SGHDT and CDR2 is YYEEEE. This CDR3 reads CASSLQGIQETQYF. CDR3 DNA: TGTGCCAGCAGCTTACAGGGGATCCAAGAGACCCAGTACTTC.